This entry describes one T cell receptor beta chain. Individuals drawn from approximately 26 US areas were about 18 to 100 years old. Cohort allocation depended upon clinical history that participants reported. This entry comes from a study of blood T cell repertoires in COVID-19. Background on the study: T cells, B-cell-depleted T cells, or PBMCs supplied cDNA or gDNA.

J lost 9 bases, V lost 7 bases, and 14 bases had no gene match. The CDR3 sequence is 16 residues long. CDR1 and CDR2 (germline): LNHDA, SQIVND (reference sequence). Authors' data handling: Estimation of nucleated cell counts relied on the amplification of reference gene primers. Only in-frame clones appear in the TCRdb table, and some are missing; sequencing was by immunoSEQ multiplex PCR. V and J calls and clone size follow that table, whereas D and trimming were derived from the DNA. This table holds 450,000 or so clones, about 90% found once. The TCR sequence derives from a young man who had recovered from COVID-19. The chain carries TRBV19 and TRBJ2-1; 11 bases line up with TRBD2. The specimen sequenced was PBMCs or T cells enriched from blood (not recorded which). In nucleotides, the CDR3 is TGTGCCAGTACTGCACTAGCGGGAGTCGGGGTTGGTGAGCAGTTCTTC. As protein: CASTALAGVGVGEQFF.